The entry below gives a single TCR beta chain sequence along with its context. The target antigen is unknown. This sample is drawn from a study of cytomegalovirus exposure and HLA in healthy donors. Study-level points and caveats: V- and J-gene trimming of TCR beta was linked (in a later analysis) to a missense DCLRE1C variant.

The PCR ran on 60 Vbeta and 13 Jbeta primers. Profiling relied on immunoSEQ multiplex PCR, and the TCRdb table lists in-frame clones only, not all of them. The sample includes approximately 100,000 clones, 65% to 80% seen only once; the top ten take approximately 10%. The sample taken for sequencing was PBMCs. The source is a woman between 18 and 29 years old in good health and CMV-seropositive.

CDR3 in amino acids: CASSLRRGGEKLFF. Here the CDR3 DNA reads TGTGCCAGCAGCTTAAGGCGGGGCGGTGAAAAACTGTTTTTT. The chain recombines TRBV11-2 with TRBJ1-4, with D perhaps matching TRBD1 (5 bases). The germline V gene has CDR1 SGHAT and CDR2 FQNNGV. The CDR3 loop spans 14 amino acids. V lost 2 bases and J 7 bases, leaving 11 bases between the germline ends.